A selection of T cell receptor beta chains follows, all from one sample in a study of T cells in Graves' hyperthyroidism and ophthalmopathy. TCRdb analysed the multiplex PCR reads with MiXCR anew, one entry per CDR3 protein. In the table there are some 600,000 distinct CDR3 sequences, 14% of which are singletons. Sequenced input: blood. The receptor set was obtained from a woman aged 30 to 39 with Graves' hyperthyroidism that later progressed to Graves' ophthalmopathy. Both conserved end residues are part of each CDR3. A D gene is named only where the DNA matches it firmly. Clone size is given for some rows only: seen once, a few or many times, or a class if the clone is expanded.

D | J | size | V | CDR3 | DNA
TRBD1 | TRBJ2-2 | few | TRBV27 | CASSLPWGTGEVGELFF | TGTGCCAGCAGCTTACCCTGGGGGACAGGGGAAGTCGGGGAGCTGTTTTTT
NA | TRBJ1-4 | once | TRBV10-3 | CAISESEVKSKLFF | TGTGCCATCAGTGAGTCTGAAGTTAAATCAAAACTGTTTTTT
TRBD1 | TRBJ2-1 | NA | TRBV9 | CASSLRQGISYNEQFF | TGTGCCAGCAGCCTCCGACAGGGAATATCCTACAATGAGCAGTTCTTC
TRBD2 | TRBJ2-7 | many | TRBV7-2 | CASSLVGTSGSSNEQYF | TGTGCCAGCAGCTTAGTCGGAACTAGCGGTTCTTCCAACGAGCAGTACTTC
NA | TRBJ2-2 | NA | TRBV19 | CASIGGFTGELFF | TGTGCCAGTATAGGAGGGTTCACTGGGGAGCTGTTTTTT
NA | TRBJ1-2 | many | TRBV11-2 | CASSLAGSPGYTF | TGTGCCAGCAGCTTGGCGGGCAGCCCTGGCTACACCTTC
NA | TRBJ2-7 | few | TRBV4-1 | CASSLTLLSYEQYF | TGCGCCAGCAGCCTGACCCTGCTCTCCTACGAGCAGTACTTC
NA | TRBJ2-7 | many | TRBV3-1 | CASSPRAYDEQYF | TGTGCCAGCAGCCCCCGGGCCTACGACGAGCAGTACTTC
NA | TRBJ2-2 | NA | TRBV9 | CASSVEVLGELFF | TGTGCCAGCAGCGTAGAAGTGTTGGGGGAGCTGTTTTTT
TRBD2 | TRBJ2-1 | NA | TRBV28 | CASSIRTSGGQFF | TGTGCCAGCAGTATCAGGACTAGCGGCGGGCAGTTCTTC
TRBD2 | TRBJ2-7 | few | TRBV5-1 | CASSSGLEDAYEQYF | TGCGCCAGCAGTTCCGGACTAGAAGATGCCTACGAGCAGTACTTC
TRBD2 | TRBJ2-1 | few | TRBV28 | CASMPGLTNNEQFF | TGTGCCAGCATGCCGGGACTAACTAACAATGAGCAGTTCTTC
NA | TRBJ2-3 | NA | TRBV2 | CASRSYPGPSSTDTQYF | TGTGCCAGCAGGAGCTACCCCGGGCCATCTAGCACAGATACGCAGTATTTT
TRBD1 | TRBJ1-2 | NA | TRBV27 | CASSSGQGTIYGYTF | TGTGCCAGCAGCAGCGGACAGGGTACAATCTATGGCTACACCTTC
NA | TRBJ1-6 | many | TRBV27 | CASSLAGINSPLHF | TGTGCCAGCAGTTTAGCCGGAATTAATTCACCCCTCCACTTT
TRBD2 | TRBJ2-7 | few | TRBV20-1 | CSASGRAFGYEQYF | TGCAGTGCTAGCGGGAGGGCCTTCGGGTACGAGCAGTACTTC
NA | TRBJ2-1 | many | TRBV7-9 | CASSPFPRGNEQFF | TGTGCCAGCAGCCCTTTTCCGCGGGGCAATGAGCAGTTCTTC
TRBD1 | TRBJ1-2 | many | TRBV27 | CASSLLQGNGYTF | TGTGCCAGCAGTTTGCTACAGGGGAATGGCTACACCTTC
NA | TRBJ2-3 | many | TRBV29-1 | CSVEQTDTQYF | TGCAGCGTTGAACAGACAGATACGCAGTATTTT
NA | TRBJ2-6 | many | TRBV29-1 | CSVLAEAGANVLTF | TGCAGCGTTTTAGCGGAAGCCGGGGCCAACGTCCTGACTTTC
TRBD2 | TRBJ2-7 | many | TRBV28 | CASGAAASGSGFEQYF | TGTGCCAGCGGCGCGGCGGCTAGCGGGAGCGGGTTCGAGCAGTACTTC
NA | TRBJ1-6 | many | TRBV28 | CASSTTGDNSPLHF | TGTGCCAGCAGCACAACAGGCGATAATTCACCCCTCCACTTT
NA | TRBJ2-2 | many | TRBV19 | CASIQGRNGELFF | TGTGCCAGTATACAGGGTAGAAACGGGGAGCTGTTTTTT
TRBD2 | TRBJ2-2 | NA | TRBV29-1 | CSIREGGTGELFF | TGCAGCATTCGGGAGGGAGGCACCGGGGAGCTGTTTTTT
NA | TRBJ1-2 | many | TRBV27 | CASSQRGGYYGYTF | TGTGCCAGCAGCCAGAGGGGTGGTTACTATGGCTACACCTTC
TRBD2 | TRBJ2-7 | few | TRBV6-2/TRBV6-3 | CASSYSSRGLADYEQYF | TGTGCCAGCAGTTACTCGTCCAGGGGACTAGCGGACTACGAGCAGTACTTC
NA | TRBJ1-4 | many | TRBV28 | CASNLPTNEKLFF | TGTGCCAGTAACTTACCAACTAATGAAAAACTGTTTTTT
NA | TRBJ1-5 | NA | TRBV19 | CASSILKLANQPQHF | TGTGCCAGTAGTATTCTCAAATTGGCTAATCAGCCCCAGCATTTT
NA | TRBJ1-2 | many | TRBV29-1 | CSVERGGYGYTF | TGCAGCGTTGAACGAGGAGGGTATGGCTACACCTTC
NA | TRBJ1-4 | NA | TRBV19 | CASNHPAGRTTNEKLFF | TGTGCCAGTAATCACCCGGCCGGGCGGACAACTAATGAAAAACTGTTTTTT
NA | TRBJ1-2 | many | TRBV3-1 | CASSPLRGYGYTF | TGTGCCAGCAGTCCCCTGCGCGGGTATGGCTACACCTTC
TRBD1 | TRBJ1-3 | NA | TRBV4-1 | CASSRQGDGNTIYF | TGCGCCAGCAGCCGACAGGGGGACGGAAACACCATATATTTT
TRBD1 | TRBJ1-1 | few | TRBV6-2/TRBV6-3 | CASSRKPTGGDTEAFF | TGTGCCAGCAGCCGTAAGCCTACAGGGGGGGACACTGAAGCTTTCTTT
NA | TRBJ2-1 | many | TRBV6-1 | CASEHNNEQFF | TGTGCCAGCGAACACAACAATGAGCAGTTCTTC
NA | TRBJ2-2 | many | TRBV30 | CAWSVHSNTGELFF | TGTGCCTGGAGTGTACACTCGAACACCGGGGAGCTGTTTTTT
NA | TRBJ2-7 | many | TRBV28 | CASRSPGTLHYEQYF | TGTGCCAGCAGATCCCCCGGGACACTCCACTACGAGCAGTACTTC
TRBD2 | TRBJ2-1 | NA | TRBV19 | CASSITGGTYNEQFF | TGTGCCAGTAGTATCACGGGAGGCACCTACAATGAGCAGTTCTTC
TRBD2 | TRBJ2-3 | many | TRBV20-1 | CSAKREGLGTDTQYF | TGCAGTGCGAAGCGGGAGGGCCTGGGTACAGATACGCAGTATTTT
NA | TRBJ2-1 | few | TRBV5-6 | CASSSDLSSYNEQFF | TGTGCCAGCAGCTCAGACTTGAGCTCCTACAATGAGCAGTTCTTC
NA | TRBJ2-5 | NA | TRBV12-3/TRBV12-4 | CASSDRRETQYF | TGTGCCAGCAGTGACAGGAGGGAGACCCAGTACTTC
NA | TRBJ2-3 | many | TRBV12-3/TRBV12-4 | CASSLGLTAHTDTQYF | TGTGCCAGCAGTTTGGGGCTGACAGCCCACACAGATACGCAGTATTTT
TRBD2 | TRBJ2-5 | few | TRBV4-2 | CASSRTSGTQLTQETQYF | TGTGCCAGCAGCCGGACTAGCGGGACGCAACTAACCCAAGAGACCCAGTACTTC
TRBD2 | TRBJ2-7 | NA | TRBV6-2/TRBV6-3 | CASSRLAGGPYEQYF | TGTGCCAGCAGTCGTCTAGCGGGAGGGCCTTACGAGCAGTACTTC
NA | TRBJ2-5 | many | TRBV6-1 | CASRASSGTEETQYF | TGTGCCAGCAGGGCAAGTAGCGGGACAGAAGAGACCCAGTACTTC
NA | TRBJ2-4 | NA | TRBV5-8 | CASSLEKGFIQYF | TGTGCCAGCAGCTTGGAGAAGGGGTTCATTCAGTACTTC
TRBD1 | TRBJ2-1 | many | TRBV24-1 | CATSDPGTDDEQFF | TGTGCCACCAGTGATCCCGGGACAGACGATGAGCAGTTCTTC
NA | TRBJ2-2 | many | TRBV2 | CASCPNANTGELFF | TGTGCCTCCTGCCCCAACGCGAACACCGGGGAGCTGTTTTTT
TRBD2 | TRBJ2-3 | many | TRBV7-9 | CASSGLAGISDTQYF | TGTGCCAGCAGCGGACTAGCGGGTATTTCAGATACGCAGTATTTT
NA | TRBJ1-4 | NA | TRBV19 | CASSVQGTNEKLFF | TGTGCCAGTAGTGTACAGGGAACTAATGAAAAACTGTTTTTT
NA | TRBJ2-7 | many | TRBV15 | CATSRDLGSGVSGEQYF | TGTGCCACCAGCAGAGATCTGGGTAGCGGCGTCTCGGGCGAGCAGTACTTC